This T cell receptor (beta chain) came from a study of identical twins (dated by TCRdb to about 2016). About the study as a whole: To test whether fetal clonotypes persist, this study deep-sequenced TCR alpha and beta repertoires from monozygotic twins, from unrelated adults of various ages, and from cord blood. To rule out contamination, replicate twin experiments were performed at different times with different library preparation protocols.

General study outcomes and caveats: Abundant cord blood beta clonotypes had fewer insertions, young adult naive repertoires showed a similar but weaker trend, and memory repertoires showed no such trend. Recombination models systematically underestimated out-of-frame TCR alpha sharing in monozygotic twins but agreed with sharing between unrelated individuals. Compared with coincidental sharing between unrelated individuals, an excess of low generation-probability sequences was observed among out-of-frame TCR alpha sequences shared between twins. Zero-insertion analyses could be partly confounded by invariant T cells such as MAIT and iNKT, although diverse VJ usage argued against such confounding for most clonotypes. In beta out-of-frame sequences, excess twin sharing was weaker, because having fewer shared sequences lowered the signal-to-noise ratio. Conclusions relied on cross-sectional statistical analysis, since the same donors could not be followed over many years.

Library preparation used 5' RACE. For sequencing, an Illumina HiSeq 2000 was employed. A universal primer binding site was introduced by template switching, and a unique molecular identifier was present in the final cDNA, enabling accurate counting of TCR cDNA molecules. Specific primers in the conserved constant-segment region were used to synthesize first-strand cDNA for the TCR alpha and beta chains. To control for contamination, every cDNA library was double barcoded, receiving both a SMART-Mk sample barcode and Illumina barcodes. Two successive PCR steps introduced TruSeq adapter sequences along with Illumina sample barcodes. The TCR alpha and beta cDNA libraries were sequenced on the Illumina HiSeq platform using custom primers. The paper's data handling went like this. Unique molecular identifiers were extracted from raw reads with MiGEC, and CDR3 positions were determined with MiXCR. Recombination models were inferred per individual with the repgenHMM and IGoR tools using an EM algorithm. The analysis of shared clonotypes was done with the tcR package in R, with sharing normalized by the product of cloneset sizes. Out-of-frame nonproductive sequences were analyzed to study raw recombination free of thymic and clonal selection effects. TCRdb applied fastp at Q25 and MiXCR to the public reads, then kept only in-frame beta chains. Each CDR3 protein appears once, grouped with its most common genes and DNA. What appears here as the V and J calls and clone size reflects TCRdb's work, not the paper's. For this sample there are 430,000 or so distinct CDR3 sequences; 24% appear just once. Over 2.5% of the sample is taken by the ten largest.

Details on this clonotype: Its binding antigen is unknown. No clone much larger than this one lies a single base away; base qualities are absent.

Every donor was a healthy Caucasian. Three pairs of female monozygotic twins, all aged roughly 18 to 29 years, made up the twin cohort. Positive isolation kits from Invitrogen were used to isolate CD4+ and CD8+ T cell populations. The germline V gene encodes CDR1 MNHEY and CDR2 SMNVEV (reference sequence). V gives up 5 bases and J gives up 6 bases, and the segment between their germline ends measures 14 bases. Including cysteine and phenylalanine, the CDR3 has 13 amino acids. Kept here is only the CDR3 DNA, which spans 39 bases and is read in frame from base 1. In addition, the sample was reused for a study of T cells expressing NK-cell markers. The other study reports the following: About eight donors provided sorted CD3+CD56+NKG2C+, CD3+CD56+NKG2C- and CD3+CD56-NKG2C+ T-cell subsets, whose TCR beta-chain repertoires were profiled. Among the eight sequenced donors, seven were HCMV-seropositive and one was HCMV-seronegative. In several experiments an anti-gammadeltaTCR antibody was added to restrict sorting to alphabetaTCR-expressing T cells. In five to seven donors, the dominant CD3+CD56+NKG2C+ clonotypes were among the top 10 CD8+ clonotypes and accounted for about 1.0-7.5% of CD8+ T cells. Those dominant clonotypes were again the most abundant among CD3+CD56-NKG2C+ cells in a handful of donors, at about 25-60.1%. It remained unclear whether the expanded NKG2C-expressing T cell clones were specific for HCMV antigens. The eight sequenced donors were randomly selected healthy volunteers, three men and five women. HCMV serostatus was determined by detecting HCMV-specific IgG in serum with a commercial ELISA kit. MIGEC was used to demultiplex reads and group the reads by UMI, and MiTCR was used to assemble and quantify clonotypes. To remove erroneous sequences, TCR cDNA sequences were retained only when supported by two or more reads. The tcR package was used for downstream repertoire analysis, and clonotypes were matched across fractions by CDR3 nucleotide sequence plus V segment. VDJmatch was used to annotate antigen specificity against VDJdb, with one amino acid substitution in CDR3 permitted.

Sequencing input: CD4+ T cells sorted from blood. This clonotype was sampled from a woman between 18 and 29 years old in good health. The chain uses TRBV27 and TRBJ2-7, with the D gene uncertain. The bases are TGTGCCAGCAGTCAACTGGCCCCCCGCGAGCAGTACTTC. Translated, this gives CASSQLAPREQYF.